The rows below give T cell receptor beta chains drawn from one sample of a study of blood T cell repertoires in COVID-19. Data came from immunoSEQ multiplex PCR; TCRdb stores just in-frame clones and leaves some out. The table lists about 180,000 clones, roughly 77% of them singletons. Sequences were obtained from peripheral blood. The receptors come from a man aged 70-80 years with active or convalescent COVID-19. Each CDR3 is given with its conserved first and last residue. The D gene is left open where the match is weak. Clone size is shown for a subset of rows, as once, few, many or a class of expanded clone.

CDR3aa: CASSIDGTGGETQYF
CDR3nt: TGTGCCAGCAGCATAGACGGGACTGGAGGGGAGACCCAGTACTTC
v_gene: TRBV7-9
d_gene: .
j_gene: TRBJ2-5
abundance: .

CDR3aa: CASSQAPRDSNYGYTF
CDR3nt: TGCGCCAGCAGCCAAGCCCCTCGGGATTCGAACTATGGCTACACCTTC
v_gene: TRBV4-3
d_gene: .
j_gene: TRBJ1-2
abundance: once

CDR3aa: CASSSQGSSYEQYF
CDR3nt: TGTGCCAGTTCCAGTCAGGGGTCCTCCTACGAGCAGTACTTC
v_gene: TRBV6-5
d_gene: .
j_gene: TRBJ2-7
abundance: .

CDR3aa: CASSEGTSGYNEQFF
CDR3nt: TGTGCCAGCAGTGAAGGGACTAGCGGTTACAATGAGCAGTTCTTC
v_gene: TRBV6-1
d_gene: TRBD2
j_gene: TRBJ2-1
abundance: .

CDR3aa: CASRQGGSWGNEQFF
CDR3nt: TGTGCCAGCAGACAGGGCGGGAGCTGGGGCAATGAGCAGTTCTTC
v_gene: TRBV27
d_gene: .
j_gene: TRBJ2-1
abundance: .

CDR3aa: CAISDPGGAGQPQHF
CDR3nt: TGTGCCATCAGTGACCCCGGGGGGGCAGGGCAGCCCCAGCATTTT
v_gene: TRBV10-3
d_gene: .
j_gene: TRBJ1-5
abundance: .

CDR3aa: CASSSELAGGETQYF
CDR3nt: TGTGCCAGCAGCTCGGAACTAGCGGGAGGAGAGACCCAGTACTTC
v_gene: TRBV11-2
d_gene: TRBD2
j_gene: TRBJ2-5
abundance: .

CDR3aa: CASSRNRAANTEAFF
CDR3nt: TGTGCCAGCAGCCGGAACAGGGCCGCGAACACTGAAGCTTTCTTT
v_gene: TRBV6-2/TRBV6-3
d_gene: .
j_gene: TRBJ1-1
abundance: .

CDR3aa: CASSFSSDRVRRETQYF
CDR3nt: TGTGCCAGCAGTTTTAGCAGCGACAGGGTACGACGGGAGACCCAGTACTTC
v_gene: TRBV7-6
d_gene: TRBD1
j_gene: TRBJ2-5
abundance: .

CDR3aa: CASGFPNREAFF
CDR3nt: TGTGCTAGTGGTTTCCCAAATAGAGAAGCTTTCTTT
v_gene: TRBV12-5
d_gene: .
j_gene: TRBJ1-1
abundance: .

CDR3aa: CASSPTGQGEGYTF
CDR3nt: TGTGCCAGCTCACCAACGGGACAGGGTGAAGGCTACACCTTC
v_gene: TRBV18
d_gene: TRBD1
j_gene: TRBJ1-2
abundance: .

CDR3aa: CASSERPGYGYTF
CDR3nt: TGTGCCAGCAGTGAAAGGCCGGGCTATGGCTACACCTTC
v_gene: TRBV6-1
d_gene: .
j_gene: TRBJ1-2
abundance: .

CDR3aa: CASSRLPGQIAPGANVLTF
CDR3nt: TGTGCCAGCAGCCGCCTTCCGGGACAGATCGCTCCTGGGGCCAACGTCCTGACTTTC
v_gene: TRBV3-1/TRBV3-2
d_gene: TRBD1
j_gene: TRBJ2-6
abundance: .

CDR3aa: CASSFPGTAEQYF
CDR3nt: TGTGCCAGCAGTTTCCCAGGGACAGCCGAGCAGTACTTC
v_gene: TRBV6-5
d_gene: TRBD1
j_gene: TRBJ2-7
abundance: .

CDR3aa: CASKVGGNTGELFF
CDR3nt: TGTGCCAGCAAAGTCGGCGGAAACACCGGGGAGCTGTTTTTT
v_gene: TRBV6-4
d_gene: .
j_gene: TRBJ2-2
abundance: .

CDR3aa: CASSFTRGSDTQYF
CDR3nt: TGTGCCAGCAGCTTCACAAGGGGCTCAGATACGCAGTATTTT
v_gene: TRBV7-9
d_gene: .
j_gene: TRBJ2-3
abundance: .

CDR3aa: CASSFGVSEVFTDTQYF
CDR3nt: TGTGCCAGCAGTTTTGGGGTTAGCGAGGTTTTCACAGATACGCAGTATTTT
v_gene: TRBV28
d_gene: .
j_gene: TRBJ2-3
abundance: .

CDR3aa: CASSRRTSEDSYNEQFF
CDR3nt: TGTGCCAGCTCACGTCGGACTAGCGAGGACTCCTACAATGAGCAGTTCTTC
v_gene: TRBV18
d_gene: TRBD2
j_gene: TRBJ2-1
abundance: .

CDR3aa: CASSARGENTEAFF
CDR3nt: TGTGCCAGCAGCGCCCGGGGGGAGAACACTGAAGCTTTCTTT
v_gene: TRBV7-9
d_gene: .
j_gene: TRBJ1-1
abundance: .

CDR3aa: CASSFDLRGTEAFF
CDR3nt: TGTGCCAGCAGTTTCGATCTTCGGGGCACTGAAGCTTTCTTT
v_gene: TRBV6-5
d_gene: .
j_gene: TRBJ1-1
abundance: .

CDR3aa: CASQLQGGGDTQYF
CDR3nt: TGTGCCAGCCAACTACAGGGGGGTGGAGATACGCAGTATTTT
v_gene: TRBV6-5
d_gene: TRBD1
j_gene: TRBJ2-3
abundance: .

CDR3aa: CASSQEVPSGGNDEQYF
CDR3nt: TGTGCCAGCAGCCAAGAGGTCCCTAGCGGGGGAAACGACGAGCAGTACTTC
v_gene: TRBV3-1/TRBV3-2
d_gene: TRBD2
j_gene: TRBJ2-7
abundance: .

CDR3aa: CASSQPGQHEQYF
CDR3nt: TGTGCCAGCAGCCAACCGGGACAGCACGAGCAGTACTTC
v_gene: TRBV3-1/TRBV3-2
d_gene: TRBD1
j_gene: TRBJ2-7
abundance: once

CDR3aa: CATSDSGTGRAGELFF
CDR3nt: TGTGCCACCAGTGACTCCGGGACAGGGAGAGCCGGGGAGCTGTTTTTT
v_gene: TRBV24-1
d_gene: TRBD1
j_gene: TRBJ2-2
abundance: .